Sequencing of this T cell receptor beta chain was carried out in a study of blood T cell repertoires in COVID-19. The method was immunoSEQ multiplex PCR; TCRdb's version includes in-frame clones alone and lacks a portion of them. The sample shows about 400,000 clones, around nine tenths of them seen only once. J gave up 5 bases and V 4 bases, and 9 bases lay outside the gene matches. The CDR3 is made up of 15 amino acids. CDR1 and CDR2 (germline): LNHDA, SQIVND (reference sequence). The TCR originated in a woman in her forties or fifties who had recovered from COVID-19. The chain couples TRBV19 to TRBJ2-5, with 8 bases identical to TRBD2. Sequenced: PBMCs or T cells enriched from blood (not recorded which). Written as DNA, the CDR3 is TGTGCCAGTAGTACCGTTGTGCGCGGGGGGGAGACCCAGTACTTC. As protein: CASSTVVRGGETQYF.